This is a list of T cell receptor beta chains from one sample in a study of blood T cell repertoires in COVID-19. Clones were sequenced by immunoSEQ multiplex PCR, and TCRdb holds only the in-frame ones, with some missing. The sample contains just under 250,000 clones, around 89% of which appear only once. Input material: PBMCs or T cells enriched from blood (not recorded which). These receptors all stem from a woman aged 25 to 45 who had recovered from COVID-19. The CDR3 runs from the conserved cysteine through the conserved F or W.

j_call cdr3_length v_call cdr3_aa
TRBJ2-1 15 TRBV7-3 CASSPPGGSYNEQFF
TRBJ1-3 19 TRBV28 CASRGVGTGLEFSGNTIYF
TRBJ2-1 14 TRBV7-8 CASYTSGNENEQFF
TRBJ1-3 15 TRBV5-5 CASSLEPTEGNTIYF
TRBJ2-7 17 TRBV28 CASSIPFGSGGRYEQYF
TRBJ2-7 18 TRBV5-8 CASSLDPSGRARGYEQYF
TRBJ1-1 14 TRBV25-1 CASSEFDKNTEAFF
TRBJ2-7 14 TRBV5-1 CASTGAGGGYEQYF
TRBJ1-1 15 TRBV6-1 CASSERAGPGTEAFF
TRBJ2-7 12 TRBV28 CASSLGQGEQYF
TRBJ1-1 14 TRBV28 CASSSDRRNTEAFF
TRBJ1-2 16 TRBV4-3 CASSQALNRPTYGYTF
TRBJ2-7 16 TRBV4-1 CASSQDRREGGYEQYF
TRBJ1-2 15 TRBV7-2 CASSYGQGDIYGYTF
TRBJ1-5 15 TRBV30 CAWSLRWGDNQPQHF
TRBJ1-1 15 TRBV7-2 CASSFSRVRSKGAFF
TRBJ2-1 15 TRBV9 CASSVRGLAYNEQFF
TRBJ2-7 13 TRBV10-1 CASSGTSPYEQYF
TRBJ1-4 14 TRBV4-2 CASSQGTVNEKLFF
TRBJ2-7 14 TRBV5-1 CASSSTASSYEQYF
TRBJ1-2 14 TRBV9 CASSPHNPRDGYTF
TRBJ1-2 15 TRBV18 CASSPTTGSNYGYTF
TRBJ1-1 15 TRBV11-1 CASSLPRGIGTEAFF
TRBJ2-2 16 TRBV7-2 CASSLVFGVGTGELFF
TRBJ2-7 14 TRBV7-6 CASSSEGAGYEQYF
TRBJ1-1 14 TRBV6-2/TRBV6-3 CASSYGRENTEAFF
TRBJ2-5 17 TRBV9 CASSVNEGGQIQETQYF
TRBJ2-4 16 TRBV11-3 CASSFTTAGGKNIQYF
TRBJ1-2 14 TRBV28 CASSFPGRNYGYTF
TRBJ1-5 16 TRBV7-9 CASSLSGGTSNQPQHF
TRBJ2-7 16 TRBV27 CASSKKWDSPGYEQYF
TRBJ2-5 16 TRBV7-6 CASSLISGRVQETQYF
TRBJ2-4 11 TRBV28 CASISKNIQYF
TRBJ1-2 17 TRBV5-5 CASSLAGTGGLYYGYTF
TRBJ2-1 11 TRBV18 CASSPQNEQFF
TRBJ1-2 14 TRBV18 CASSPEGDRGGYTF
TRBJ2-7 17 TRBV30 CAWSTDRTSGRAGEQYF
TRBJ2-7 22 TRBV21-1 CASSKLGSEAGLAGQNSYEQYF
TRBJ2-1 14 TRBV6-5 CASKVGMTYNEQFF
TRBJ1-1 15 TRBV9 CASSVSGRVNTEAFF